These 3 T cell receptor beta chains were all obtained from the same sample, sequenced in a study of OX40 agonist ivuxolimab in advanced cancers. Clones were sequenced by immunoSEQ multiplex PCR, and TCRdb holds only the in-frame ones, with some missing. Of about 80,000 clones in the sample, 90% were seen once. Material: CD4+ or CD8+ T cells sorted from blood, obtained in a trial of the OX40 agonist ivuxolimab. The receptor set was obtained from an adult with an advanced solid tumor such as melanoma, head and neck, liver or kidney cancer.

The chain links TRBV28 to TRBJ2-3, with TRBD1 matching over 7 bases. CDR3 size: 14 residues. V dropped 5 bases and J dropped 7; count of bases not matched to a gene: 9. CDR1 and CDR2 from the germline V gene are MDHEN and SYDVKM. The CDR3 spells CASSPQGGWNTQYF. The CDR3 bases are TGTGCCAGCAGTCCACAAGGGGGCTGGAATACGCAGTATTTT.

The chain couples TRBV7-2 to TRBJ2-3; 14 bases line up with TRBD2. The CDR3 runs to 17 residues. Germline V gene sequence: CDR1 SGHTA, CDR2 FQGNSA. The J segment lost 6 bases and the V segment lost 5 bases, leaving 10 bases of the junction unmatched. CDR3 residues: CASSQRLAGGPGDTQYF. The CDR3 DNA reads TGTGCCAGCAGCCAGAGACTAGCGGGAGGGCCGGGGGATACGCAGTATTTT.

This chain connects TRBV6-6 to TRBJ2-7; possible D gene TRBD1, 5 bases. The germline V and J ends were trimmed by 4 bases and 9 bases, with 19 bases remaining between them. The CDR3 runs to 14 residues. CDR1 is MNHNY and CDR2 is SVGAGI in the germline V gene (reference sequence). The CDR3 region has the DNA TGTGCCAGCAGTTCCGGACAAGGCGGTGGTCGGCAGTACTTC. Its translation: CASSSGQGGGRQYF.